Listed below are T cell receptor beta chains from one sample, sequenced in a study. TCRdb fed the 5' RACE reads into MiXCR, producing one record per CDR3 protein. The sample records 9,500 to 15,000 distinct CDR3 sequences, roughly 51% being singletons. What was sequenced was tumor-infiltrating Tregs sorted from the breast tumor. The receptors originated from a female donor with breast cancer. Each CDR3 is given with its conserved first and last residue. D genes are given only for firm matches. Rows may omit the clone size; those that give it use once, few, many or a size class.

. TRBJ2-2 . TRBV6-1 CASSEQDTGELFF
. TRBJ2-5 . TRBV20-1 CSAPKGSGARETQYF
. TRBJ2-3 . TRBV30 CAWRVKDTQYF
. TRBJ1-1 . TRBV20-1 CSAGDAGLNTEAFF
. TRBJ2-1 . TRBV20-1 CSARRPGPILEQFF
. TRBJ1-1 . TRBV7-2 CASSLVGTRNTEAFF
. TRBJ1-1 . TRBV6-2/TRBV6-3 CATRGVTEAFF
. TRBJ2-1 . TRBV5-4 CASSLGPGAGSYNEQFF
. TRBJ1-1 few TRBV10-3 CAISEGAIEAFF
. TRBJ2-1 few TRBV12-3/TRBV12-4 CASIPTPSGNEQFF
. TRBJ1-5 . TRBV3-1 CASSQAGGGIQQPQHF
. TRBJ1-2 . TRBV4-3 CASSQGYYPGTNYGYTF
TRBD1 TRBJ1-2 . TRBV20-1 CSATRQGGYGYTF
. TRBJ2-3 . TRBV18 CASSPGTTDTQYF
. TRBJ2-1 . TRBV7-8 CASSLGGVVNEQFF
. TRBJ2-1 . TRBV5-5 CASSLVEGEQFF
. TRBJ1-4 . TRBV7-2 CASSLESGNPRLFF
. TRBJ2-1 once TRBV4-3 CASSQGNNEQSF
. TRBJ1-4 few TRBV5-1 CASSGGIGEKLFF
. TRBJ1-2 . TRBV20-1 CSAVLGGYGYTF
. TRBJ2-5 . TRBV20-1 CSARARAETQYF
. TRBJ2-7 few TRBV2 CASRTGLSWNEQYF
. TRBJ2-2 . TRBV7-6 CASNSGAANTGELFF
. TRBJ2-3 few TRBV6-5 CASSVQGADTQYF
. TRBJ1-1 . TRBV10-3 CAISVSVNTEAFF
. TRBJ2-5 . TRBV5-6 CASSTGGTQETQYF
TRBD1 TRBJ1-6 . TRBV20-1 CSARVGPIRTGDNSPLHF
TRBD2 TRBJ2-7 . TRBV6-5 CASSWRGDLPYEQYF
. TRBJ2-3 . TRBV12-3/TRBV12-4 CASFREGSDTQYF
TRBD2 TRBJ2-5 . TRBV5-1 CASSELAGVRETQYF
TRBD2 TRBJ2-1 . TRBV9 CASSSSGEINEQFF
TRBD2 TRBJ2-7 medium-sized TRBV20-1 CSALTSGRADEQYF
. TRBJ1-5 . TRBV4-2 CASSQVGYQPQHF
TRBD2 TRBJ2-5 . TRBV6-5 CASSYSREGRETQYF
. TRBJ2-1 . TRBV4-2 CASSQGLRSDEQFF
. TRBJ1-5 . TRBV6-5 CASRTGAQPQHF
TRBD1 TRBJ1-5 . TRBV19 CASSKDRVFSLSNQPQHF
. TRBJ2-5 . TRBV6-2/TRBV6-3 CATDGTSSQETQYF
TRBD2 TRBJ2-2 . TRBV18 CASSPSREGPTGELFF
. TRBJ1-5 . TRBV7-2 CASSLGGQPQHF
TRBD2 TRBJ2-1 once TRBV6-4 CACSALREVSEQFF